The 25 T cell receptor beta chains below were found in one sample sequenced in a study of cytomegalovirus exposure and HLA in healthy donors. Use of 60 Vbeta and 13 Jbeta primers characterized the PCR. Repertoires were generated with immunoSEQ multiplex PCR, while TCRdb's copy carries only in-frame clones and drops some. The repertoire shows 200,000 or so clones; the top ten hold about 1.1%. What was sequenced was PBMCs. Every receptor here comes from a girl aged 2 to 10 in good health and CMV-seropositive.

The CDR3 spells CASSWGEARTEAFF. CDR3 bases: TGTGCCAGCTCATGGGGGGAAGCCAGGACTGAAGCTTTCTTT. V usage is TRBV18 and J usage is TRBJ1-1; the D gene is possibly TRBD1 (5 bases). The CDR3 loop spans 14 amino acids. The V end lost 5 bases, the J end lost 5 bases, and 15 bases lay between the germline ends. CDR1 is KGHSH and CDR2 is LQKENI in the germline V gene. The whole variable domain, filled in from reference TRBV18 and TRBJ1-1, reads NAGVMQNPRHLVRRRGQEARLRCSPMKGHSHVYWYRQLPEEGLKFMVYLQKENIIDESGMPKERFSAEFPKEGPSILRIQQVVRGDSAAYFCASSWGEARTEAFFGQGTRLTVV.

The V gene is TRBV29-1, the J gene TRBJ2-7, with 7 bases that match TRBD1. The length of the CDR3 is 12 residues. Germline V CDR1 and CDR2: SQVTM, ANQGSEA. V shed 4 bases and J 4 bases; nucleotides not matched to a gene: 4. The CDR3 here is CSVGQGWYEQYF. CDR3 DNA: TGCAGCGTTGGACAGGGATGGTACGAGCAGTACTTC.

The CDR3 DNA follows: TGTGCCAGCAGTTCGGCCCCACCTCAATCAGGGACACCGGATGGCTACACCTTC. Translating it yields CASSSAPPQSGTPDGYTF. This chain joins TRBV28 and TRBJ1-2, with D possibly being TRBD1 (6 bases). The CDR3 is made up of 18 amino acids. Germline CDR1 reads MDHEN; CDR2 reads SYDVKM. Trimming took off 4 bases at V and 6 bases at J, with 27 bases between the two ends.

The chain is built from TRBV29-1 and TRBJ1-5; a weak D match, TRBD1 (6 bases). Trimming left V 8 bases short and J 2 bases short, with 16 bases between. There are 14 residues in the CDR3. The germline CDR1 and CDR2 sequences are SQVTM and ANQGSEA. CDR3: CSPRRHRGNQPQHF. In nucleotides, the CDR3 is TGCAGCCCCCGGCGGCACAGGGGCAATCAGCCCCAGCATTTT.

The rearrangement links TRBV6-1 to TRBJ1-1; D possibly corresponds to TRBD1 (5 bases). Germline V CDR1 and CDR2: MNHNS, SASEGT. Trimming left V 8 bases short and J 6 bases short, with 19 bases between. CDR3 length: 14 amino acids. CDR3 in DNA: TGTGCCAGCGAACCTTTATTCCCGGGGGCTGAAGCTTTCTTT. Translation: CASEPLFPGAEAFF.

CDR3 region: CASSQGTDSQQAYEQYF. In nucleotides, the CDR3 is TGCGCCAGCAGCCAAGGGACGGACAGCCAACAAGCCTACGAGCAGTACTTC. The chain recombines TRBV4-1 with TRBJ2-7; D is possibly TRBD1 (6 bases). This CDR3 has 17 residues. V gave up 1 base and J gave up 2 bases, with 18 bases separating them. Germline V gives CDR1 MGHRA, CDR2 YSYEKL.

The chain is built from TRBV7-8 and TRBJ2-1; 13 bases align to TRBD2. Losses at the gene ends were 5 bases for V and 7 bases for J; bases not matched to a gene: 8. This CDR3 has 16 amino acids. Germline V CDR1 and CDR2: SGHVS, FQNEAQ. The CDR3 DNA sequence: TGTGCCAGCAGCCTCCGACTAGCGGGAGGTTGGAATGAGCAGTTCTTC. Translated, it gives CASSLRLAGGWNEQFF.

The chain recombines TRBV19 with TRBJ1-3, with D possibly matching TRBD1 (5 bases). V lost 9 bases to trimming and J lost 2 bases, with 5 bases between them. Germline CDR1 is LNHDA and CDR2 is SQIVND (reference sequence). This CDR3 spans 11 amino acids. This CDR3 is CASRAGNTIYF. For the CDR3, the DNA is TGTGCCAGCAGGGCTGGAAACACCATATATTTT.

The V and J genes are TRBV28 and TRBJ1-1, with 9 bases identical to TRBD1. Germline V lookup: CDR1 MDHEN, CDR2 SYDVKM. Unmatched junction bases numbered 11, after V lost 5 bases and J lost 1 base. The CDR3 runs 17 residues. This CDR3 is CASSPGTGLVGNTEAFF. The CDR3, as DNA: TGTGCCAGCAGTCCCGGGACAGGGCTGGTAGGGAACACTGAAGCTTTCTTT. The variable domain in full, with the rest retrieved from reference TRBV28 and TRBJ1-1, is DVKVTQSSRYLVKRTGEKVFLECVQDMDHENMFWYRQDPGLGLRLIYFSYDVKMKEKGDIPEGYSVSREKKERFSLILESASTNQTSMYLCASSPGTGLVGNTEAFFGQGTRLTVV.

The rearrangement links TRBV30 to TRBJ2-7, with TRBD1 matching over 10 bases. Germline values: CDR1 GTSNPN, CDR2 SVGIG (reference sequence). The CDR3 contains 14 residues. V was clipped by 1 base and J by 11 bases; unmatched bases: 11. The CDR3 loop is CAWSGGGQGKEEYF. The CDR3 DNA is TGTGCCTGGAGTGGAGGGGGACAGGGGAAAGAGGAGTACTTC.

The chain joins TRBV5-1 to TRBJ2-7; 10 bases are shared with TRBD2. Germline V gene data show CDR1 as SGHRS and CDR2 as YFSETQ. The CDR3 covers 15 residues. J was trimmed by 6 bases and V by 0 bases; bases with no gene match: 6. The CDR3 sequence is CASSLDASGSSEQYF. The CDR3, as DNA: TGCGCCAGCAGCTTGGATGCTAGCGGGAGCAGCGAGCAGTACTTC. Full variable domain (missing parts from reference TRBV5-1 and TRBJ2-7): KAGVTQTPRYLIKTRGQQVTLSCSPISGHRSVSWYQQTPGQGLQFLFEYFSETQRNKGNFPGRFSGRQFSNSRSEMNVSTLELGDSALYLCASSLDASGSSEQYFGPGTRLTVT.

This chain joins TRBV6-1 and TRBJ2-1, with 8 bases fitting TRBD2. Germline V gives CDR1 MNHNS, CDR2 SASEGT. Trimming took 2 bases from V and 5 from J; bases not matched to a gene: 8. The length of the CDR3 is 16 residues. The CDR3 reads CASSENSGIIHNEQFF. Here the CDR3 DNA reads TGTGCCAGCAGTGAAAATAGCGGGATTATCCACAATGAGCAGTTCTTC.

The V gene is TRBV6-5, the J gene TRBJ2-7; possibly TRBD1 for D (6 bases). The CDR3 runs to 15 residues. Between the trimmed V and J ends, which lost 6 bases and 3 bases, there was a span of 18 bases. In germline, CDR1 is MNHEY, CDR2 SVGAGI. The CDR3 spells CASRDPDRNHYEQYF. The CDR3 DNA is TGTGCCAGCAGAGACCCCGACAGGAATCACTACGAGCAGTACTTC.

The chain joins TRBV4-2 to TRBJ2-5; 8 positions match TRBD1. The ends lost 0 bases at V and 11 bases at J; junction bases unmatched: 14. The CDR3 extends over 16 amino acids. Per the germline V gene, CDR1 is LGHNA and CDR2 is YNFKEQ. The CDR3 sequence is CASSQDLETGVVRQYF. CDR3 nucleotide sequence: TGTGCCAGCAGCCAAGATCTAGAGACAGGGGTGGTGCGGCAGTACTTC.

CDR3: CASSPGTVYTEAFF. The CDR3 DNA reads TGCGCCAGCAGCCCCGGGACAGTGTACACTGAAGCTTTCTTT. The gene calls are TRBV4-1 and TRBJ1-1; 7 nucleotides agree with TRBD1. The V and J ends lost 4 bases and 3 bases, in that order; junction bases with no gene match: 5. This CDR3 is built from 14 residues. Germline lookup yields CDR1 MGHRA and CDR2 YSYEKL.

The chain carries TRBV28 and TRBJ1-2, with TRBD1 matching 8 bases. Per germline, CDR1 MDHEN and CDR2 SYDVKM. The CDR3 extends over 13 amino acids. After removal of 7 bases from V and 4 bases from J, the junction contained 5 bases not matched to a gene. The CDR3 loop is CASKGQARYGYTF. DNA of the CDR3: TGTGCCAGCAAGGGACAGGCACGCTATGGCTACACCTTC.

The chain couples TRBV28 to TRBJ2-2; maybe TRBD2 (5 bases). In germline, CDR1 is MDHEN, CDR2 SYDVKM. Trimming took 3 bases from V and 3 from J, leaving 14 bases between them. The CDR3 has 16 residues. CDR3 sequence reads: CASSFPKGLYTGELFF. The DNA of the CDR3 is TGTGCCAGCAGTTTCCCGAAAGGACTGTACACCGGGGAGCTGTTTTTT.

The chain is built from TRBV27 and TRBJ2-7; 8 bases fit TRBD1. The junction had 4 bases not matched to a gene; V was cut back by 5 bases and J by 7 bases. This CDR3 region has 12 residues. Germline CDR1 reads MNHEY; CDR2 reads SMNVEV (reference sequence). The CDR3 reads CASSLGQGEQYF. The CDR3 DNA follows: TGTGCCAGCAGTCTCGGACAGGGAGAGCAGTACTTC.

The CDR3 DNA is TGTGCCAGCAGGAGGTGGGACAGGGCGGACGAGCAGTACTTC. Its translation: CASRRWDRADEQYF. V is TRBV27 and J is TRBJ2-7; 9 bases agree with TRBD1. In germline, CDR1 is MNHEY, CDR2 SMNVEV (reference sequence). This CDR3 has 14 amino acids. With 6 bases clipped from V and 5 bases from J, the junction kept 8 bases outside the gene matches.

The chain uses TRBV11-1 and TRBJ2-1, with TRBD2 matching over 9 bases. The germline V gene encodes CDR1 SGHAT and CDR2 FQDESV (reference sequence). This CDR3 contains 14 residues. The junction had 7 bases not matched to a gene; V was cut back by 5 bases and J by 8 bases. CDR3 in amino acids: CASSRGTSNDEQFF. CDR3 DNA: TGTGCCAGCAGCCGTGGGACTAGCAACGATGAGCAGTTCTTC.

To note about this clone: The junction departs from germline at one end; a sequencing error may be responsible. The CDR3 loop is CAGSRDGQGGNYGYTF. The CDR3 DNA reads TGCGCCGGCAGCCGGGACGGACAGGGAGGAAACTATGGCTACACCTTC. The chain has TRBV4-1 and TRBJ1-2, with 8 bases fitting TRBD1. The CDR3 extends over 16 amino acids. Per germline, CDR1 MGHRA and CDR2 YSYEKL.

DNA of the CDR3: TGCAGCGTTGTGGCTAGCGGGATCCTTTCCTACGAGCAGTACTTC. Protein product: CSVVASGILSYEQYF. This chain links TRBV29-1 with TRBJ2-7; 9 nucleotides line up with TRBD2. The CDR3 length is 15 residues. The V gene end was trimmed by 4 bases and the J gene end by 1 base; junction bases not matched to a gene: 8. The germline CDR1 and CDR2 sequences are SQVTM and ANQGSEA.

This chain joins TRBV19 and TRBJ2-7, with 8 bases fitting TRBD2. CDR1 and CDR2 (germline): LNHDA, SQIVND (reference sequence). This CDR3 has 14 amino acids. The trim removed 3 bases at V and 3 bases at J, leaving 4 bases unmatched. The chain's CDR3 is CASSMGLENYEQYF. As DNA, the CDR3 is TGTGCCAGTAGTATGGGACTAGAAAACTACGAGCAGTACTTC.

Note on this clone: Distinct nucleotide sequences in the sample also encode this CDR3. The rearrangement links TRBV19 to TRBJ2-3, with 10 positions matching TRBD2. The V and J ends lost 4 bases and 0 bases, in that order; junction bases with no gene match: 1. Germline CDR1 reads LNHDA; CDR2 reads SQIVND (reference sequence). The CDR3 extends over 15 amino acids. The CDR3 coding sequence is TGTGCCAGTAGTAAGACTAGCGGGAGCACAGATACGCAGTATTTT. Protein product: CASSKTSGSTDTQYF.

The V gene is TRBV19, the J gene TRBJ1-5; D perhaps matches TRBD1 (5 bases). CDR1 is LNHDA and CDR2 is SQIVND in the germline V gene (reference sequence). The CDR3 sequence is 14 residues long. The ends were cut back, 3 bases at V and 3 bases at J, with 9 bases in the middle. The CDR3 nucleotides read TGTGCCAGTAGTATCGACAGCTTCAATCAGCCCCAGCATTTT. It yields the protein CASSIDSFNQPQHF.